These 31 T cell receptor beta chains were all obtained from the same sample, sequenced in a study of blood T cell repertoires in COVID-19. Sequencing used immunoSEQ multiplex PCR; TCRdb keeps in-frame clones, though not all of them. This table has 35,000 to 45,000 clones, around nine tenths appearing once. Sample: peripheral blood. These receptors all come from a human donor in a cohort sampled during active COVID-19.

The chain joins TRBV27 to TRBJ2-1, with 9 bases fitting TRBD2. CDR3 length equals 15 residues. V shed 3 bases and J 7 bases; nucleotides not matched to a gene: 7. Germline-derived CDR1 and CDR2 are MNHEY and SMNVEV (reference sequence). Written as DNA, the CDR3 is TGTGCCAGCAGTTTCGGCGGGGGGGCGAGGAATGAGCAGTTCTTC. Protein product: CASSFGGGARNEQFF.

The V gene is TRBV11-2, the J gene TRBJ2-5; 15 bases line up with TRBD2. With 5 bases clipped from V and 2 bases from J, the junction kept 3 bases outside the gene matches. Germline CDR1 reads SGHAT; CDR2 reads FQNNGV. This CDR3 is built from 16 residues. The CDR3 coding sequence is TGTGCCAGCAGCCTGGGGACTAGCGGGGGGCAAGAGACCCAGTACTTC. Translation: CASSLGTSGGQETQYF.

The chain employs TRBV6-4 and TRBJ2-1, with 10 bases matching TRBD2. CDR3 size: 14 residues. The germline V gene has CDR1 MRHNA and CDR2 SNTAGT. With 6 bases clipped from V and 5 bases from J, the junction kept 4 bases outside the gene matches. CDR3 sequence reads: CASSSGGANNEQFF. The CDR3 region has the DNA TGTGCCAGCAGCAGCGGGGGGGCGAACAATGAGCAGTTCTTC.

The chain combines TRBV5-6 with TRBJ1-2; the match to TRBD1 covers 8 bases. V gave up 4 bases and J gave up 10 bases; unmatched junction bases: 9. The CDR3 sequence is 13 residues long. The germline CDR1 and CDR2 sequences are SGHDT and YYEEEE. CDR3 sequence reads: CASSPGTGFIYTF. CDR3 DNA: TGTGCCAGCAGCCCCGGGACAGGATTTATCTACACCTTC.

The chain joins TRBV7-2 to TRBJ2-5, with a possible D match to TRBD2 (7 bases). Looked up from germline, CDR1 is SGHTA and CDR2 is FQGNSA. Trimming took 4 bases from V and 5 from J, leaving 14 bases between them. This CDR3 is 14 amino acids long. The CDR3 is CASSYQQGGETQYF. The CDR3 DNA reads as TGTGCCAGCAGCTACCAACAGGGAGGGGAGACCCAGTACTTC.

The rearrangement links TRBV4-1 to TRBJ1-1; D not certain. CDR1 is MGHRA, CDR2 YSYEKL, per germline. This CDR3 has 14 amino acids. The V end lost 3 bases, the J end lost 5 bases, and 13 bases lay between the germline ends. The CDR3 DNA reads TGCGCCAGCAGCCACCCCGCCCCTGCGACTGAAGCTTTCTTT. It translates to CASSHPAPATEAFF.

The chain employs TRBV19 and TRBJ2-3; tentatively, D is TRBD2 (6 bases). The length of the CDR3 is 14 residues. Germline V lookup: CDR1 LNHDA, CDR2 SQIVND (reference sequence). Between the trimmed V and J ends, which lost 6 bases and 1 base, there was a span of 11 bases. The chain's CDR3 is CASRPGLGTDTQYF. As DNA, the CDR3 is TGTGCCAGTAGACCGGGACTTGGCACAGATACGCAGTATTTT. The full variable domain, completed using reference TRBV19 and TRBJ2-3, is DGGITQSPKYLFRKEGQNVTLSCEQNLNHDAMYWYRQDPGQGLRLIYYSQIVNDFQKGDIAEGYSVSREKKESFPLTVTSAQKNPTAFYLCASRPGLGTDTQYFGPGTRLTVL.

The rearrangement links TRBV6-5 to TRBJ1-6; a possible D gene is TRBD1 (5 bases). CDR1 is MNHEY and CDR2 is SVGAGI in the germline V gene. V dropped 7 bases and J dropped 5 bases, with 15 bases sitting between them. This CDR3 is 15 amino acids long. The CDR3 nucleotides are TGTGCCAGCACCTTACGGGGGGTAAATAATTCACCCCTCCACTTT. Its translation is CASTLRGVNNSPLHF.

The chain employs TRBV6-2 or TRBV6-3 and TRBJ1-6, with 11 bases that match TRBD1. The CDR3 sequence is 17 residues long. The germline V gene encodes CDR1 MNHEY and CDR2 SVGEGT. The junction had 6 bases not matched to a gene; V was cut back by 5 bases and J by 3 bases. Here the CDR3 DNA reads TGTGCCAGCAGTCACCGGACAGGGGGCGTCTATAATTCACCCCTCCACTTT. Translated: CASSHRTGGVYNSPLHF.

This sequence joins TRBV5-1 and TRBJ1-2; D not resolved. V was pared by 5 bases and J by 7 bases, with 21 bases between. Germline V lookup: CDR1 SGHRS, CDR2 YFSETQ. The CDR3 is made up of 15 amino acids. CDR3 residues: CASREAGGTSGGYTF. The CDR3 DNA sequence: TGCGCCAGCAGAGAAGCCGGAGGCACCTCGGGTGGCTACACCTTC.

The V call is TRBV6-2 or TRBV6-3, the J call TRBJ1-2; no reliable D call. This CDR3 spans 13 amino acids. With 4 bases removed from V and 3 bases from J, the gap between germline ends came to 9 bases. Germline V gene data show CDR1 as MNHEY and CDR2 as SVGEGT. In DNA form, the CDR3 reads TGTGCCAGCAGTTTCACCAGGTACTATGGCTACACCTTC. It translates to CASSFTRYYGYTF.

This clone was observed once. V and J are TRBV6-2 or TRBV6-3 and TRBJ2-1; D possibly corresponds to TRBD1 (7 bases). V was cut by 5 bases and J by 4 bases, with 24 bases left in between. Per germline, CDR1 MNHEY and CDR2 SVGEGT. The CDR3 has 18 amino acids. The CDR3: CASSLLKFRGAGYNEQFF. The CDR3 DNA reads as TGTGCCAGCAGTCTCTTAAAGTTCAGGGGGGCAGGGTACAATGAGCAGTTCTTC.

This chain links TRBV10-2 with TRBJ2-3, with TRBD2 matching over 13 bases. This CDR3 comprises 16 residues. Germline V gene lookup returns CDR1 WSHSY and CDR2 SAAADI. The ends lost 7 bases at V and 7 bases at J; junction bases unmatched: 11. CDR3 sequence reads: CASTLTSGGASNTQYF. As DNA, the CDR3 is TGCGCCAGCACCCTTACTAGCGGGGGGGCGTCGAATACGCAGTATTTT.

CDR3 sequence: CASSQMQDRGQEDKRNSPLHF. CDR3 bases: TGTGCCAGCAGCCAAATGCAGGACAGGGGGCAGGAGGATAAACGTAATTCACCCCTCCACTTT. The genes are TRBV3-1 (or the pseudogene TRBV3-2) and TRBJ1-6; 11 bases align to TRBD1. V lost 2 bases, J lost 6 bases, and 18 bases stayed unmatched. Germline V gene data show CDR1 as LGHDT and CDR2 as YNNKEL (reference sequence). The length of the CDR3 is 21 residues.

The chain is built from TRBV6-5 and TRBJ2-7; TRBD1 matches 10 bases. J gave up 4 bases and V 5 bases, and 2 bases lay outside the gene matches. CDR1 is MNHEY and CDR2 is SVGAGI in the germline V gene. The CDR3 runs to 13 residues. In DNA, the CDR3 is TGTGCCAGCAGTCGGGACAGGGGTTACGAGCAGTACTTC. Its protein product is CASSRDRGYEQYF.

J is TRBJ1-5 and V is TRBV3-1 (or the pseudogene TRBV3-2), with a possible D match to TRBD1 (6 bases). The CDR3 runs 14 residues. Trimming took off 2 bases at V and 5 bases at J, with 10 bases between the two ends. Per germline, CDR1 LGHDT and CDR2 YNNKEL (reference sequence). The CDR3 DNA reads TGTGCCAGCAGCCAATTAGCAGGGGATCAGCCCCAGCATTTT. It codes for CASSQLAGDQPQHF.

The CDR3 nucleotides read TGTGCCAGCAGTGTCTCGGGGGGTATAGACTACGAGCAGTACTTC. This codes for CASSVSGGIDYEQYF. The chain is built from TRBV2 and TRBJ2-7; 7 bases map to TRBD2. Germline CDR1 and CDR2: SNHLY and FYNNEI. The V segment lost 4 bases and the J segment 3 bases; nucleotides outside the gene matches: 9. The CDR3 runs 15 residues.

The J gene is TRBJ2-5, the V gene TRBV11-2; TRBD1 aligns across 8 bases. CDR1 is SGHAT and CDR2 is FQNNGV in the germline V gene. The CDR3 totals 15 residues. V shed 1 base, J shed 5 bases, and the junction held 6 bases outside the gene matches. CDR3 nucleotides: TGTGCCAGCAGCTTAGGGGCAGGGGGCCCTGAGACCCAGTACTTC. It yields the protein CASSLGAGGPETQYF.

The CDR3 DNA is TGTGCCATCAGTGGCGCCGGGACTAGCGGCTCCGGGCAGTACTTC. Translated: CAISGAGTSGSGQYF. The rearrangement joins TRBV10-3 to TRBJ2-7; 11 bases agree with TRBD2. Germline values: CDR1 ENHRY, CDR2 SYGVKD. CDR3 size: 15 residues. J lost 9 bases, V lost 4 bases, and 11 bases had no gene match.

This CDR3 reads CASSRERLKNTEAFF. Here the CDR3 DNA reads TGTGCCAGCAGCCGGGAACGACTGAAGAACACTGAAGCTTTCTTT. J is TRBJ1-1 and V is TRBV11-3, with D uncertain. Germline V gene lookup returns CDR1 SGHNT and CDR2 YENEEA. Trimming removed 5 bases from V and 1 base from J, with 14 bases in between. The CDR3 length is 15 residues. The full variable domain, with the rest looked up from reference TRBV11-3 and TRBJ1-1, is EAGVVQSPRYKIIEKKQPVAFWCNPISGHNTLYWYLQNLGQGPELLIRYENEEAVDDSQLPKDRFSAERLKGVDSTLKIQPAELGDSAVYLCASSRERLKNTEAFFGQGTRLTVV.

This clone turned up a few times. This chain connects TRBV9 to TRBJ2-3, with D tentatively TRBD2 (5 bases). V dropped 0 bases and J dropped 0 bases, with 11 bases sitting between them. This CDR3 has 16 amino acids. Germline CDR1 reads SGDLS; CDR2 reads YYNGEE. In nucleotides, the CDR3 is TGTGCCAGCAGCGTAGCACCCGGAGGAAGCACAGATACGCAGTATTTT. Protein sequence: CASSVAPGGSTDTQYF.

On this clone: A far larger clone is only one base removed, so a read error is likely. The V call is TRBV3-1 (or the pseudogene TRBV3-2), the J call TRBJ1-5; TRBD1 aligns across 7 bases. CDR1 is LGHDT and CDR2 is YNNKEL in the germline V gene (reference sequence). The CDR3 consists of 13 residues. Germline trimming cut 4 bases from V and 4 bases from J; bases unmatched to any gene: 1. Here the CDR3 DNA reads TGTGCCAGCAGCCCGACAGGGAATCAGCCCCAGCATTTT. Translating it yields CASSPTGNQPQHF.

This clone has just one count. The V gene is TRBV11-2, the J gene TRBJ1-1; D is ambiguous. This CDR3 is built from 14 residues. V lost 5 bases and J 5 bases, leaving 15 bases between the germline ends. CDR1 is SGHAT and CDR2 is FQNNGV in the germline V gene. Written as DNA, the CDR3 is TGTGCCAGCAGCCCGGTGACGGGGATTACTGAAGCTTTCTTT. This translates into CASSPVTGITEAFF.

This rearrangement joins TRBV7-9 to TRBJ2-5; 10 bases are a match to TRBD2. With 2 bases clipped from V and 2 bases from J, the junction kept 5 bases outside the gene matches. This CDR3 is built from 16 residues. The V gene's germline CDR1 is SEHNR and CDR2 FQNEAQ (reference sequence). CDR3 protein: CASSLMASGGQETQYF. CDR3 DNA: TGTGCCAGCAGCTTAATGGCTAGCGGGGGACAAGAGACCCAGTACTTC.

This chain links TRBV7-2 with TRBJ1-4; D is perhaps TRBD1 (5 bases). V was pared by 1 base and J by 1 base, with 7 bases between. The V gene's germline CDR1 is SGHTA and CDR2 FQGNSA. This CDR3 is built from 15 residues. CDR3 in DNA: TGTGCCAGCAGCTTAGTGGGGGGAACTAATGAAAAACTGTTTTTT. Protein: CASSLVGGTNEKLFF.

The chain recombines TRBV30 with TRBJ1-3; TRBD1 is a possible D gene (5 bases). Germline lookup yields CDR1 GTSNPN and CDR2 SVGIG (reference sequence). V was trimmed by 2 bases and J by 2 bases, leaving 10 bases between them. This CDR3 spans 14 amino acids. In DNA form, the CDR3 reads TGTGCCTGGAGTCATGGGGGGACTGGAAACACCATATATTTT. Its translation is CAWSHGGTGNTIYF.

The chain couples TRBV3-1 (or the pseudogene TRBV3-2) to TRBJ1-4; no clear D. V lost 2 bases and J 5 bases, leaving 15 bases between the germline ends. Germline values: CDR1 LGHDT, CDR2 YNNKEL (reference sequence). The length of the CDR3 is 16 residues. CDR3 residues: CASSQFQTRVNEKLFF. DNA of the CDR3: TGTGCCAGCAGCCAATTTCAAACGCGAGTAAATGAAAAACTGTTTTTT.

The chain has TRBV12-3 or TRBV12-4 and TRBJ1-1; D unclear. The CDR3 spans 13 residues. V gave up 7 bases and J gave up 0 bases, with 9 bases separating them. The CDR3 loop is CASIPGLNTEAFF. The CDR3 nucleotides are TGTGCCAGCATCCCGGGATTGAACACTGAAGCTTTCTTT.

This rearrangement joins TRBV2 to TRBJ1-1; D is possibly TRBD1 (5 bases). V lost 9 bases and J lost 0, with 14 bases in between. Germline V gene lookup returns CDR1 SNHLY and CDR2 FYNNEI. The CDR3 covers 14 residues. DNA of the CDR3: TGTGCCAGAGCAAAGACAGAGATGAACACTGAAGCTTTCTTT. Translating gives CARAKTEMNTEAFF.

The rearrangement joins TRBV13 to TRBJ2-7; D remains unclear. The ends were cut back, 8 bases at V and 5 bases at J, with 13 bases in the middle. The CDR3 covers 12 residues. The germline V gene has CDR1 PRHDT and CDR2 FYEKMQ (reference sequence). This CDR3 is CASGFRLHEQYF. In DNA form, the CDR3 reads TGTGCCAGCGGTTTCAGGCTCCACGAGCAGTACTTC.

The chain combines TRBV12-3 or TRBV12-4 with TRBJ2-3; D unresolved. V lost 6 bases and J lost 4, with 8 bases in between. The CDR3 contains 12 residues. The DNA of the CDR3 is TGTGCCAGCAGCCTGCGCCCAGATACGCAGTATTTT. This sequence encodes CASSLRPDTQYF.